The clone carrying this TCR beta chain came up a few times. Its antigen is not known. V was cut by 6 bases and J by 1 base, with 12 bases left in between. This CDR3 is 14 amino acids long. Germline V gives CDR1 SGHRS, CDR2 YFSETQ. These data belong to a study of response to subunit inactivated influenza vaccine. TCRdb redid the calling of the RT-PCR reads with MiXCR, one entry per CDR3 protein. The repertoire holds fewer than 700,000 distinct CDR3 sequences, with 10% to 15% as singletons. Study-wide findings and caveats: Authors suggested each seasonal flu vaccination may recruit only limited numbers of new T cells.

This material consisted of PBMCs from blood, taken about 40 days after vaccination. The chain employs TRBV5-1 and TRBJ2-3; a weak D match, TRBD2 (7 bases). The origin of this receptor is a man aged 45-60 years who received an inactivated influenza vaccine. The CDR3 DNA reads TGCGCCAGCAACAAGGGGGGGGGCACAGATACGCAGTATTTT. The encoded protein is CASNKGGGTDTQYF.